This T cell receptor beta chain was profiled in a study of blood T cell repertoires in COVID-19. Study at large: The United States, Italy and Spain supplied acute and convalescent COVID-19 samples.

Germline lookup yields CDR1 LNHDA and CDR2 SQIVND (reference sequence). The length of the CDR3 is 13 residues. V lost 8 bases and J lost 4; bases outside the gene matches: 5. Measured with immunoSEQ multiplex PCR; TCRdb has only the in-frame clones, and not every one. The sample includes about half a million clones, roughly 85% seen only once; the top ten take 3.2%. The source material was peripheral blood. V usage is TRBV19 and J usage is TRBJ1-5, with TRBD1 matching 7 bases. The clonotype comes from a human donor in a cohort sampled during active COVID-19. The CDR3 DNA reads as TGTGCCAGTGCCGACAGGGTTAATCAGCCCCAGCATTTT. Its translation is CASADRVNQPQHF.